The clone carrying this TCR beta chain was detected many times. The antigen is undetermined. The data belong to a study of spatial heterogeneity in lung cancer. Whole-study context: Matched bulk RNA-seq yielded a T cell module score, and TCR transcript counts in tumor regions correlated strongly with that score. For the average unique TCR and UMI combination, more than 8.5 occurrences appeared in raw reads.

In the library, each TCR cDNA molecule bore its own unique molecular identifier. TCRdb used MiXCR to reprocess the 5' RACE reads, holding one entry per CDR3 protein. The data contain roughly 11,000 distinct CDR3 sequences, more than 12% of them seen just once; the ten biggest clones take up less than 20%. Regarding the study as a whole: The counts of expanded TCRs, ubiquitous and regional, tracked ubiquitous and regional nonsynonymous mutations, respectively. Counts that tracked tumor mutation counts were those of expanded intratumoral alpha and beta TCRs.

Germline CDR1 is DFQATT and CDR2 is SNEGSKA (reference sequence). The junction had 7 bases not matched to a gene; V was cut back by 0 bases and J by 2 bases. The CDR3 is made up of 16 amino acids. The time point was: sample taken at primary tumor resection. This clonotype originated in a male donor with early-stage non-small cell lung cancer. The chain combines TRBV20-1 with TRBJ2-7; TRBD2 agrees at 10 bases. The sample consisted of lung tumor tissue, taken at surgery. The CDR3 region is CSARENRLAGTYEQYF. DNA of the CDR3: TGCAGTGCTAGAGAAAACCGACTAGCGGGTACCTACGAGCAGTACTTC.